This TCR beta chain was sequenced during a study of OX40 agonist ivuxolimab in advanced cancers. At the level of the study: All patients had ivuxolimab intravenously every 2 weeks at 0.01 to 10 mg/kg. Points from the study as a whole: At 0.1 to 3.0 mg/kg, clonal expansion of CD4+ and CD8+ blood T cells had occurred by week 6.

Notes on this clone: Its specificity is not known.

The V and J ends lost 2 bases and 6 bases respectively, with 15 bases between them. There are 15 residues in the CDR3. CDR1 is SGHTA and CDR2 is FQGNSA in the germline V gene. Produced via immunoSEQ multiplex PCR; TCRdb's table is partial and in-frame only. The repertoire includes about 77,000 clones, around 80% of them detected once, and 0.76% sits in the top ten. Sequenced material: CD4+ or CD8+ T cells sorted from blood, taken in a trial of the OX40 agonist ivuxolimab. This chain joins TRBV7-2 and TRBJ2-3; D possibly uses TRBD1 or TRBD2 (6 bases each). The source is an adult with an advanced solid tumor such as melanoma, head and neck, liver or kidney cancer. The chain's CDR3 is CASSLFRGGRDTQYF. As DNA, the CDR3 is TGTGCCAGCAGCTTATTCAGGGGAGGCAGGGATACGCAGTATTTT.